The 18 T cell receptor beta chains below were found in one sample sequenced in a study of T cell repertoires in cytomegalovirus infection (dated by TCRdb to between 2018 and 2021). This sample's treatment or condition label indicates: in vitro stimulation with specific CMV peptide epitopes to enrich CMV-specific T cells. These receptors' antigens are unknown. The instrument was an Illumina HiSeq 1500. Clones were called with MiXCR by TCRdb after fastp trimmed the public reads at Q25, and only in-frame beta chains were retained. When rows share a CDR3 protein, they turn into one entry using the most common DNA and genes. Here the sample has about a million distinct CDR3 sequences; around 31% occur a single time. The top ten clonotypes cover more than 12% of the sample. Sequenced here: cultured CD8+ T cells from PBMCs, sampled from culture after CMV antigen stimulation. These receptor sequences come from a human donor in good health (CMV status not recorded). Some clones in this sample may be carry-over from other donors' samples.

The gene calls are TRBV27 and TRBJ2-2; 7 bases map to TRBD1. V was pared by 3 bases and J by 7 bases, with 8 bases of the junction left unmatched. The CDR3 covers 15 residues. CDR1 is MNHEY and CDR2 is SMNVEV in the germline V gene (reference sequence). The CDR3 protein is CASSLIGGADGELFF. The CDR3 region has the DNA TGTGCCAGCAGTTTGATAGGGGGCGCAGACGGGGAGCTGTTTTTT.

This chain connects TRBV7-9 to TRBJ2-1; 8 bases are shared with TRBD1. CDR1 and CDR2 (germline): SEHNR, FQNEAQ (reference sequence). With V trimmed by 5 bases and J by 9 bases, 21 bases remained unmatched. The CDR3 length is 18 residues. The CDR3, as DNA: TGTGCCAGCAGCCCTAAAACATCAGCCGGGACAGGTAATGGTGAGCAGTTCTTC. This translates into CASSPKTSAGTGNGEQFF.

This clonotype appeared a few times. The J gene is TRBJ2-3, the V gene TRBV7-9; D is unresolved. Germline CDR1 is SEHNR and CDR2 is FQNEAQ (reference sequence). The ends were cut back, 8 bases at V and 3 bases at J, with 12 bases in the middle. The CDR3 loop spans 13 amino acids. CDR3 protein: CASRAQTTDTQYF. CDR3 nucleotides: TGTGCCAGCCGGGCCCAGACTACAGATACGCAGTATTTT. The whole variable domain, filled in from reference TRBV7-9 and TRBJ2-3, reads DTGVSQNPRHKITKRGQNVTFRCDPISEHNRLYWYRQTLGQGPEFLTYFQNEAQLEKSRLLSDRFSAERPKGSFSTLEIQRTEQGDSAMYLCASRAQTTDTQYFGPGTRLTVL.

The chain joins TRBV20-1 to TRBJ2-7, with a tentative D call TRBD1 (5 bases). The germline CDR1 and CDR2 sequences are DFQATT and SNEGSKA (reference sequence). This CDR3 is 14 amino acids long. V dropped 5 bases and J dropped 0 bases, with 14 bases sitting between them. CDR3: CSAHDRQSSYEQYV. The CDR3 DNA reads TGCAGTGCTCATGACAGACAGAGCTCCTACGAGCAGTACGTC.

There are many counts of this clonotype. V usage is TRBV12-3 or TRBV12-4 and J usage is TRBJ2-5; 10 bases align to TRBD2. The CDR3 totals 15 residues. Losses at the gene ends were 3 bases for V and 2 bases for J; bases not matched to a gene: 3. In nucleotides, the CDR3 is TGTGCCAGCAGTTTGACAGCGGGGGGGCAAGAGACCCAGTACTTC. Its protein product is CASSLTAGGQETQYF.

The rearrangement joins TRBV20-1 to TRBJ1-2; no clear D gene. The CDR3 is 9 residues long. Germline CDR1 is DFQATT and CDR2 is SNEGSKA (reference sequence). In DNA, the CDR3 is TGCAGACCTGGGTCCGGCTACACCTTC. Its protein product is CRPGSGYTF.

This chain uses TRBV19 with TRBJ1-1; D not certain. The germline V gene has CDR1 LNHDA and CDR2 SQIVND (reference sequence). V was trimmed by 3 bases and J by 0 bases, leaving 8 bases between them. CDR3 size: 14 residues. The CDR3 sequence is CASSIVPLNTEAFF. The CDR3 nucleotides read TGTGCCAGTAGTATTGTGCCGTTGAACACTGAAGCTTTCTTT.

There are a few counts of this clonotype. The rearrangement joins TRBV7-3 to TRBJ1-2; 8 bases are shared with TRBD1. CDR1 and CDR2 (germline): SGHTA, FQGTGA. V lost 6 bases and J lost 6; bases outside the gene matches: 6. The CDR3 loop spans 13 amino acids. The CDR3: CASSTDRGDGYTF. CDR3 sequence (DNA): TGTGCCAGCAGTACCGACAGGGGTGATGGCTACACCTTC. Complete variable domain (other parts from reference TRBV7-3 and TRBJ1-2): GAGVSQTPSNKVTEKGKYVELRCDPISGHTALYWYRQSLGQGPEFLIYFQGTGAADDSGLPNDRFFAVRPEGSVSTLKIQRTERGDSAVYLCASSTDRGDGYTFGSGTRLTVV.

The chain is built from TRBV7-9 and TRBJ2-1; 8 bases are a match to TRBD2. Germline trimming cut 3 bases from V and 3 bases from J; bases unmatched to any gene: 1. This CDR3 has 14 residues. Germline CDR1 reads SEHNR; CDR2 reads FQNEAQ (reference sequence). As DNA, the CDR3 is TGTGCCAGCAGCTTGACTAGCGACTACAATGAGCAGTTCTTC. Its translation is CASSLTSDYNEQFF.

CDR3 nucleotide sequence: TGTGCCAGCAGCAAGACAGGGGGGGATTATGGCTACACCTTC. Amino acids: CASSKTGGDYGYTF. The chain couples TRBV7-3 to TRBJ1-2, with TRBD1 matching 9 bases. CDR3 size: 14 residues. The V segment lost 5 bases and the J segment 5 bases; nucleotides outside the gene matches: 6. In germline, CDR1 is SGHTA, CDR2 FQGTGA.

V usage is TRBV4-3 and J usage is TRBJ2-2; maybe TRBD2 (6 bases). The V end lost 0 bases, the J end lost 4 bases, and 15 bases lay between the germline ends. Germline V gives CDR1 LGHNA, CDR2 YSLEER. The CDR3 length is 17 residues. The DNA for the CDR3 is TGCGCCAGCAGCCAAGATGTAATACTAGCTTTCACCGGGGAGCTGTTTTTT. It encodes CASSQDVILAFTGELFF.

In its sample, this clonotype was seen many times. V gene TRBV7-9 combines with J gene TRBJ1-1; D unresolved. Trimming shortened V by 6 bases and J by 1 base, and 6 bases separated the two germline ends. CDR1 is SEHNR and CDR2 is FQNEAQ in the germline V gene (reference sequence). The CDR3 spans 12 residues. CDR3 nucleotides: TGTGCCAGCAGGCTGGGGAACACTGAAGCTTTCTTT. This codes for CASRLGNTEAFF.

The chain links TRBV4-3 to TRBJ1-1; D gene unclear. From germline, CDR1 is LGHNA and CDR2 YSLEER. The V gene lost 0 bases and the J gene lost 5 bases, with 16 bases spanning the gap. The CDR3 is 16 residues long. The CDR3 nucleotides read TGCGCCAGCAGCCAAGAAACTGGACCGGCGGTGACTGAAGCTTTCTTT. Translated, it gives CASSQETGPAVTEAFF.

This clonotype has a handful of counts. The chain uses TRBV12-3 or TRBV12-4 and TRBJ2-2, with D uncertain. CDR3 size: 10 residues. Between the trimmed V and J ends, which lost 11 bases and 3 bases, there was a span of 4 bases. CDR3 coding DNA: TGTGCCGTGGACACCGGGGAGCTGTTTTTT. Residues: CAVDTGELFF.

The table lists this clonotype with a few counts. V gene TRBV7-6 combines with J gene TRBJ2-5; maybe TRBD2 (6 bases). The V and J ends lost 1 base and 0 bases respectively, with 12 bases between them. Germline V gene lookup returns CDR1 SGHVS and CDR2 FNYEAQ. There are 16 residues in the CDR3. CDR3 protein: CASSLESGVYQETQYF. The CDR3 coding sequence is TGTGCCAGCAGCTTAGAGTCGGGGGTATACCAAGAGACCCAGTACTTC.

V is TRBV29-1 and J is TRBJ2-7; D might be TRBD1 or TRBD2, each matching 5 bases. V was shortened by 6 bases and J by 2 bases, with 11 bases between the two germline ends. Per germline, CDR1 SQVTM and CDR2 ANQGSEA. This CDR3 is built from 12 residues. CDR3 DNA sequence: TGCAGCGTGAGGGACGGACCCTACGAGCAGTACGTC. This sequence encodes CSVRDGPYEQYV.

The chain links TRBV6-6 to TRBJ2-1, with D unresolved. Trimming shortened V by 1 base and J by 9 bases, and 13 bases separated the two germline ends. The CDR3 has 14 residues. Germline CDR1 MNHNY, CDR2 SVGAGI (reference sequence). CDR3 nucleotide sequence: TGTGCCAGCAGTTACTACCCCCACGATGGTGAGCAGTTCTTC. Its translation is CASSYYPHDGEQFF.

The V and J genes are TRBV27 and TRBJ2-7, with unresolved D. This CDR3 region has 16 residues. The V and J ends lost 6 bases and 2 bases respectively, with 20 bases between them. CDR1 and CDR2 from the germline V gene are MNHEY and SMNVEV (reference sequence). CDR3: CASSLGEVGRAYEQYF. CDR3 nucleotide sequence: TGTGCCAGCAGCCTAGGTGAGGTTGGCAGAGCCTACGAGCAGTACTTC.